This entry describes one T cell receptor beta chain. Its matching antigen is unknown. This sample was included in a study of response to subunit inactivated influenza vaccine. Study-wide points: T cells newly recruited by each seasonal influenza vaccination are few, the authors suggested.

This CDR3 comprises 12 residues. V was shortened by 0 bases and J by 7 bases, with 9 bases between the two germline ends. Germline CDR1 is DFQATT and CDR2 is SNEGSKA (reference sequence). TCRdb re-analysed the RT-PCR reads in MiXCR, keeping a single row per CDR3 protein. The table has fewer than 800,000 distinct CDR3 sequences, 15% to 18% seen once. The rearrangement joins TRBV20-1 to TRBJ2-5; the D gene could be TRBD1 or TRBD2 (5 bases each). Sequencing used PBMCs from blood, obtained 12 days after vaccination. This receptor was identified in a man aged 45-65 years who received an inactivated influenza vaccine. The CDR3 DNA sequence: TGCAGTGCTAGAGAGGGGGAAGGGACCCAGTACTTC. Protein product: CSAREGEGTQYF.